A selection of T cell receptor beta chains follows, all from one sample in a study of shared T cell receptors in the human thymus. Only in-frame clones appear in the TCRdb table, and some are missing; sequencing was by immunoSEQ multiplex PCR. This table has more than 550,000 clones, about 89% appearing once. The sample was also linked to a second study, of human thymus T cells.

The sample was thymocytes. These receptors came from a boy less than two years old with a congenital heart defect. Each CDR3 is given with its conserved first and last residue. D genes are given only for firm matches. Size is stated for part of the rows, as once, few or many counts, or as a class when the clone is expanded.

TRBV9	TRBJ2-3	NA	TRBD1	CASSVRQGHGATDTQYF	TGTGCCAGCAGCGTAAGACAGGGGCATGGGGCCACAGATACGCAGTATTTT
TRBV27	TRBJ1-2	NA	NA	CASSPHESYGYTF	TGTGCCAGCAGTCCGCATGAGAGCTATGGCTACACCTTC
TRBV27	TRBJ2-7	NA	NA	CASRPFGQLEPHEQYF	TGTGCCAGCAGACCCTTTGGACAGCTCGAACCCCACGAGCAGTACTTC
TRBV2	TRBJ2-1	NA	TRBD1	CASSAPRDSAGNEQFF	TGTGCCAGCAGTGCGCCCCGGGACAGCGCTGGCAATGAGCAGTTCTTC
TRBV5-6	TRBJ1-2	NA	TRBD1	CASIRTGDGYTF	TGTGCCAGCATAAGGACAGGAGATGGCTACACCTTC
TRBV7-8	TRBJ2-7	NA	NA	CASRLKRDTSYEQYF	TGTGCCAGCAGATTAAAGCGGGACACCTCCTACGAGCAGTACTTC
TRBV4-1	TRBJ2-4	few	TRBD1	CASSQGQGNIQYF	TGCGCCAGCAGCCAAGGACAGGGGAACATTCAGTACTTC
TRBV9	TRBJ2-1	NA	NA	CASSDRVVSDEQFF	TGTGCCAGCAGCGACAGGGTGGTGTCGGATGAGCAGTTCTTC
TRBV2	TRBJ1-1	NA	NA	CASSEIVPGRENTEAFF	TGTGCCAGCAGTGAAATCGTCCCGGGGAGGGAGAACACTGAAGCTTTCTTT
TRBV5-1	TRBJ2-5	NA	TRBD1	CASSLEGAALQETQYF	TGCGCCAGCAGCTTGGAGGGGGCTGCCCTCCAAGAGACCCAGTACTTC
TRBV10-3	TRBJ1-3	NA	TRBD1	CAISERTGTGNTIYF	TGTGCCATCAGTGAGAGGACAGGGACTGGAAACACCATATATTTT
TRBV2	TRBJ2-1	NA	TRBD2	CASRPFPFSGRIREQFF	TGTGCCAGCAGACCCTTCCCCTTTAGCGGGAGGATAAGGGAGCAGTTCTTC
TRBV12-5	TRBJ1-1	NA	NA	CASDRDRANTEAFF	TGTGCTAGTGACAGAGACAGAGCGAACACTGAAGCTTTCTTT
TRBV19	TRBJ2-5	NA	TRBD2	CASSIMAGGRETQYF	TGTGCCAGTAGTATAATGGCGGGGGGGCGGGAGACCCAGTACTTC
TRBV27	TRBJ2-3	once	TRBD2	CASAGSGESTDTQYF	TGTGCCAGCGCCGGCAGCGGGGAAAGCACAGATACGCAGTATTTT
TRBV2	TRBJ2-2	NA	NA	CASSCDRNGTGELFF	TGTGCCAGCAGTTGCGACAGGAATGGGACCGGGGAGCTGTTTTTT
TRBV2	TRBJ2-7	NA	NA	CASMGLYYEQYF	TGTGCCAGCATGGGCCTCTACTACGAGCAGTACTTC